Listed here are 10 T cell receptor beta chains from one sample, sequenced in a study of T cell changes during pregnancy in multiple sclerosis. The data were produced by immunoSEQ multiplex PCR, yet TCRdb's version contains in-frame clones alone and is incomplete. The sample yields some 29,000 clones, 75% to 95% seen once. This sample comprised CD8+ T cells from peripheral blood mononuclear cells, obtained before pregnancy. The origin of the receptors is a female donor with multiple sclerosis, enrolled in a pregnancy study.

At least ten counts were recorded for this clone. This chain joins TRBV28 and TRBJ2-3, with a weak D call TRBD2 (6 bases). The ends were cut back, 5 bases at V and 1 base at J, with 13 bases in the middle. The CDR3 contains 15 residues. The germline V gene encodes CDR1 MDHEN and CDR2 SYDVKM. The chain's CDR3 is CASSARDSGTDTQYF. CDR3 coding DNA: TGTGCCAGCAGTGCCCGGGACTCGGGCACAGATACGCAGTATTTT.

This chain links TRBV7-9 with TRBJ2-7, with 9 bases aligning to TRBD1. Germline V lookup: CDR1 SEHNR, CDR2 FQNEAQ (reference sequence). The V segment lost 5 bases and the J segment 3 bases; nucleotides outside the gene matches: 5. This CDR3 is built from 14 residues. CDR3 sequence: CASSLRDRVYEQYF. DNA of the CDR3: TGTGCCAGCAGCCTCCGGGACAGGGTCTACGAGCAGTACTTC.

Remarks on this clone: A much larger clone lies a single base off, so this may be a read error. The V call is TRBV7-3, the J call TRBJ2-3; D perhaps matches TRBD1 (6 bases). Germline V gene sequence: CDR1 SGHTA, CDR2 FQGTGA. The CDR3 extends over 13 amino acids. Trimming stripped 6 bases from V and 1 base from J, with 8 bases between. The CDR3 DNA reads TGTGCCAGCAGAGCAGGGGGCACAGATACGCAGTATTTT. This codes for CASRAGGTDTQYF.

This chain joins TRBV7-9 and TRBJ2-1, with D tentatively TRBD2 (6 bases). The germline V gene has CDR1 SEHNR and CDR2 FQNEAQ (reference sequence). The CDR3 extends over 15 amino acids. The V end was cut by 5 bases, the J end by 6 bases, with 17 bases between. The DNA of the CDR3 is TGTGCCAGCAGCCATCCAGTCGGGAGCCCCAATGAGCAGTTCTTC. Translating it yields CASSHPVGSPNEQFF.

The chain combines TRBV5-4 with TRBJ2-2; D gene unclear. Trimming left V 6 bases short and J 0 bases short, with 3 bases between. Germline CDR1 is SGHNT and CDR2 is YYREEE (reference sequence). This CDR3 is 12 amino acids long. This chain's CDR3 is CASTSNTGELFF. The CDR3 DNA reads TGTGCCAGCACCTCGAACACCGGGGAGCTGTTTTTT.

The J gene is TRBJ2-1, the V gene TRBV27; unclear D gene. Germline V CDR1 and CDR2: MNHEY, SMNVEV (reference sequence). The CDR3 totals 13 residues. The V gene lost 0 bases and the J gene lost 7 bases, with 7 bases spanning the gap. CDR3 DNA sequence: TGTGCCAGCAGTTTATCTTCAGGAAATGAGCAGTTCTTC. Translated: CASSLSSGNEQFF.

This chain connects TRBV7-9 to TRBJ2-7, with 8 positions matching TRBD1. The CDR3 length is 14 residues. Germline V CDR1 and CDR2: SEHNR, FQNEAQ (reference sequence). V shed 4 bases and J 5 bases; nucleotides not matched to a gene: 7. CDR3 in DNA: TGTGCCAGCAGCTCCGGGACAGGTCGACACGAGCAGTACTTC. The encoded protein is CASSSGTGRHEQYF. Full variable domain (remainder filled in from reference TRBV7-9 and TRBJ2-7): DTGVSQNPRHKITKRGQNVTFRCDPISEHNRLYWYRQTLGQGPEFLTYFQNEAQLEKSRLLSDRFSAERPKGSFSTLEIQRTEQGDSAMYLCASSSGTGRHEQYFGPGTRLTVT.

CDR3 bases: TGCGCCAGCAGTTATACAGGGGCCCTCTCCTACGAGCAGTACTTC. Protein sequence: CASSYTGALSYEQYF. The gene calls are TRBV5-1 and TRBJ2-7; 7 nucleotides agree with TRBD1. V dropped 5 bases and J dropped 0; count of bases not matched to a gene: 8. Looked up from germline, CDR1 is SGHRS and CDR2 is YFSETQ. The length of the CDR3 is 15 residues. Looking up the rest from reference TRBV5-1 and TRBJ2-7 gives the full variable domain: KAGVTQTPRYLIKTRGQQVTLSCSPISGHRSVSWYQQTPGQGLQFLFEYFSETQRNKGNFPGRFSGRQFSNSRSEMNVSTLELGDSALYLCASSYTGALSYEQYFGPGTRLTVT.

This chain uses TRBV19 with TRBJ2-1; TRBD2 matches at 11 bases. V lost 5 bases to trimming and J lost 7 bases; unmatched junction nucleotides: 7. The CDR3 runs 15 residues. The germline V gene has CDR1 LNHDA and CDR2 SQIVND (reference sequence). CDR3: CASSGTSGSRNEQFF. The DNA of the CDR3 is TGTGCCAGTAGTGGAACTAGCGGGAGTAGGAATGAGCAGTTCTTC.

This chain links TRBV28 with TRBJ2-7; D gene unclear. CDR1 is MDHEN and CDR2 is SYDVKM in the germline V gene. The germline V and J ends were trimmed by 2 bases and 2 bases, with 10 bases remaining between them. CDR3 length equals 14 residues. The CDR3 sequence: CASSLGRNTYEQYF. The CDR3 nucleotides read TGTGCCAGCAGTTTAGGCAGGAATACCTACGAGCAGTACTTC. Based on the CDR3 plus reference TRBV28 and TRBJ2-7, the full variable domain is DVKVTQSSRYLVKRTGEKVFLECVQDMDHENMFWYRQDPGLGLRLIYFSYDVKMKEKGDIPEGYSVSREKKERFSLILESASTNQTSMYLCASSLGRNTYEQYFGPGTRLTVT.